These 14 T cell receptor beta chains came from one sample sequenced in a study of human T cells and chemical hapten exposure. Time point denoted: patch test 2, 6 weeks after DPC sensitization. The treatment is: therapeutic diphenylcyclopropenone sensitization with weekly scalp DPC. TCRdb reprocessed the RACE reads via MiXCR and lists one record per CDR3 protein. The table lists 360,000 or so distinct CDR3 sequences, roughly 6% of them singletons, with around 5.8% in the top ten. This specimen consisted of whole blood, obtained in connection with sensitization to the hapten diphenylcyclopropenone (DPC). Receptors were obtained from a young woman with alopecia areata. Some clones in this sample may be carry-over from other donors' samples.

This clonotype showed up many times. This chain connects TRBV5-4 to TRBJ1-2; D is possibly TRBD1 (5 bases). The V end was cut by 0 bases, the J end by 7 bases, with 13 bases between. In germline, CDR1 is SGHNT, CDR2 YYREEE (reference sequence). This CDR3 spans 14 amino acids. The CDR3 loop reads CASSLDGNQGGYTF. The CDR3 DNA reads as TGTGCCAGCAGCTTGGACGGAAATCAGGGTGGCTACACCTTC.

The count of this clonotype is one. The V and J genes are TRBV20-1 and TRBJ1-1, with 7 bases lining up with TRBD1. After removal of 1 base from V and 5 bases from J, the junction contained 7 bases not matched to a gene. The germline V gene has CDR1 DFQATT and CDR2 SNEGSKA (reference sequence). This CDR3 spans 14 amino acids. The CDR3 DNA is TGCAGTGCTAGAGGCCTTACAGGGGTTACTGAAGCTTTCTTT. Protein: CSARGLTGVTEAFF.

This clonotype occurred a few times. The chain is built from TRBV5-4 and TRBJ1-1; 7 bases line up with TRBD1. V trimming: 2 bases; J trimming: 5 bases; junction bases outside the gene matches: 3. Germline CDR1 and CDR2: SGHNT and YYREEE (reference sequence). The CDR3 sequence is 13 residues long. CDR3 nucleotide sequence: TGTGCCAGCAGCTTAGGACAGGAGACTGAAGCTTTCTTT. Its translation is CASSLGQETEAFF. Combining the CDR3 with reference TRBV5-4 and TRBJ1-1 gives the whole variable domain ETGVTQSPTHLIKTRGQQVTLRCSSQSGHNTVSWYQQALGQGPQFIFQYYREEENGRGNFPPRFSGLQFPNYSSELNVNALELDDSALYLCASSLGQETEAFFGQGTRLTVV.

J is TRBJ1-5 and V is TRBV18; 7 bases map to TRBD1. Trimming removed 8 bases from V and 6 bases from J; junction bases left unmatched: 7. CDR3 length: 13 residues. Looked up from germline, CDR1 is KGHSH and CDR2 is LQKENI. The CDR3 DNA is TGTGCCAGCGCCAGGGGGGGCGGTCAGCCCCAGCATTTT. As protein: CASARGGGQPQHF.

This clonotype has a handful of counts. V gene TRBV18 combines with J gene TRBJ2-7, with TRBD1 identical over 8 bases. The V segment lost 2 bases and the J segment 7 bases; nucleotides outside the gene matches: 10. Germline CDR1 and CDR2: KGHSH and LQKENI. The CDR3 contains 15 residues. The CDR3 protein is CASSPIGQGEGEQYF. The CDR3 region has the DNA TGTGCCAGCTCACCAATCGGACAGGGAGAAGGAGAGCAGTACTTC.

The chain employs TRBV10-3 and TRBJ2-7; D remains ambiguous. V lost 7 bases, J lost 0 bases, and 10 bases lay in between. This CDR3 has 13 amino acids. Germline CDR1 and CDR2: ENHRY and SYGVKD. The CDR3 spells CAITHPPSYEQYF. CDR3 coding DNA: TGTGCCATCACCCACCCACCCTCCTACGAGCAGTACTTC.

The chain uses TRBV6-5 and TRBJ1-5; D may be TRBD1 (5 bases). Per germline, CDR1 MNHEY and CDR2 SVGAGI. This CDR3 has 15 residues. V lost 6 bases to trimming and J lost 2 bases, with 14 bases between them. The CDR3 nucleotides read TGTGCCAGCAGCAAGGGGTTTGATGGCAATCAGCCCCAGCATTTT. Its protein is CASSKGFDGNQPQHF.

This chain links TRBV29-1 with TRBJ2-5, with a weak D call TRBD1 (6 bases). CDR3 size: 15 residues. Germline-derived CDR1 and CDR2 are SQVTM and ANQGSEA. Between the trimmed V and J ends, which lost 6 bases and 5 bases, there was a span of 22 bases. Here the CDR3 reads CSVKGVAAISETQYF. The CDR3 region has the DNA TGCAGCGTGAAGGGGGTGGCAGCCATATCTGAGACCCAGTACTTC.

This chain connects TRBV5-4 to TRBJ2-3; 7 bases match TRBD2. V was pared by 4 bases and J by 2 bases, with 10 bases of the junction left unmatched. Germline CDR1 reads SGHNT; CDR2 reads YYREEE (reference sequence). The CDR3 totals 16 residues. CDR3 bases: TGTGCCAGCAGCGTCCCTCCCAGCGGGGCCACAGATACGCAGTATTTT. Protein product: CASSVPPSGATDTQYF.

This clonotype was counted between two and nine times. This chain links TRBV6-6 with TRBJ2-2; TRBD2 might be the D (5 bases). Per the germline V gene, CDR1 is MNHNY and CDR2 is SVGAGI (reference sequence). V lost 7 bases and J 6 bases, leaving 21 bases between the germline ends. The CDR3 is 16 amino acids. The CDR3 nucleotides read TGTGCCAGCAACCGGGATATTGATCCCGGTGCCGGGGAGCTGTTTTTT. It yields the protein CASNRDIDPGAGELFF.

This clonotype was seen many times. The chain links TRBV4-3 to TRBJ1-2; D not resolved. CDR1 is LGHNA and CDR2 is YSLEER in the germline V gene. CDR3 size: 14 residues. V dropped 4 bases and J dropped 5 bases, with 14 bases sitting between them. This CDR3 reads CASSPEPEFYGYTF. The CDR3 DNA sequence: TGCGCCAGCAGCCCCGAACCAGAGTTTTATGGCTACACCTTC.

This sequence joins TRBV12-3 or TRBV12-4 and TRBJ1-1; D unclear. The CDR3 loop spans 13 amino acids. Between the trimmed V and J ends, which lost 2 bases and 3 bases, there was a span of 7 bases. In DNA, the CDR3 is TGTGCCAGCAGTTTACCCGGGGACACTGAAGCTTTCTTT. It specifies CASSLPGDTEAFF.

This clonotype has just a few counts. This rearrangement joins TRBV20-1 to TRBJ2-7; TRBD2 is a possible D gene (5 bases). CDR3 size: 13 residues. The germline V and J ends were trimmed by 3 bases and 6 bases, with 15 bases remaining between them. The germline gives CDR1 DFQATT, CDR2 SNEGSKA (reference sequence). CDR3 amino acids: CSARTKEYSEQYF. The CDR3 bases are TGCAGTGCTAGGACTAAGGAGTACAGCGAGCAGTACTTC.

The CDR3 region has the DNA TGTGCCAGCAGTTACTCCGGACGAGAGCACTACGAGCAGTACTTC. Translation gives CASSYSGREHYEQYF. The J gene is TRBJ2-7, the V gene TRBV6-2 or TRBV6-3; D is unresolved. The V gene's germline CDR1 is MNHEY and CDR2 SVGEGT. The CDR3 contains 15 residues. V gave up 0 bases and J gave up 3 bases, with 12 bases separating them.